Below are 32 T cell receptor beta chains sequenced from a single sample in a study of blood T cells in healthy people across ages. Primed by a sample-barcoded 5' primer and a J-beta primer mix, a second PCR proceeded for roughly 7 to 12 cycles. TCRdb ran MiXCR on the 5' RACE reads and lists one entry per CDR3 protein. Of around 1.1 million distinct CDR3 sequences listed, less than 45% are singletons. The sequencing sample was made of blood. The receptors shown here come from a man younger than 35 in good health.

V usage is TRBV20-1 and J usage is TRBJ2-2, with 7 nucleotides matching TRBD2. The CDR3 is made up of 16 amino acids. Looked up from germline, CDR1 is DFQATT and CDR2 is SNEGSKA (reference sequence). J was trimmed by 5 bases and V by 0 bases; bases with no gene match: 9. CDR3 sequence: CSARDGKRGRTGELFF. CDR3 DNA sequence: TGCAGTGCTAGAGATGGAAAGCGGGGCCGGACCGGGGAGCTGTTTTTT.

In this sample, this clonotype turned up a few times. This chain uses TRBV2 with TRBJ2-7; D is uncertain. This CDR3 region has 14 residues. Trimming took off 6 bases at V and 5 bases at J, with 17 bases between the two ends. Germline V gene sequence: CDR1 SNHLY, CDR2 FYNNEI. The CDR3 loop is CASRKGSNRNEQYF. For the CDR3, the DNA is TGTGCCAGCAGAAAGGGCTCAAACCGGAACGAGCAGTACTTC.

This chain uses TRBV7-9 with TRBJ2-5; D is perhaps TRBD1 (6 bases). CDR3 size: 13 residues. V was cut by 3 bases and J by 11 bases, with 16 bases left in between. Germline V gene data show CDR1 as SEHNR and CDR2 as FQNEAQ (reference sequence). The CDR3 sequence is CASSLAVQGEQYF. The CDR3 DNA is TGTGCCAGCAGCTTGGCAGTACAGGGTGAGCAGTACTTC.

At least ten counts were recorded for this clonotype. The J gene is TRBJ2-7, the V gene TRBV3-1; D might be TRBD1 (6 bases). The CDR3 is 11 amino acids. CDR1 and CDR2 from the germline V gene are LGHDT and YNNKEL (reference sequence). V dropped 8 bases and J dropped 3 bases, with 8 bases sitting between them. This chain's CDR3 is CASGGYYEQYF. The CDR3 coding sequence is TGTGCCAGCGGGGGCTACTACGAGCAGTACTTC.

The chain couples TRBV20-1 to TRBJ1-1; D is uncertain. The V end lost 3 bases, the J end lost 7 bases, and 3 bases lay between the germline ends. Germline lookup yields CDR1 DFQATT and CDR2 SNEGSKA (reference sequence). The CDR3 runs 9 residues. The CDR3 bases are TGCAGTGCTAGGAGTGAAGCTTTCTTT. It yields the protein CSARSEAFF.

V is TRBV2 and J is TRBJ1-2; D may be TRBD1 (5 bases). Trimming removed 1 base at V and 8 bases at J, with 14 bases between. The CDR3 length is 14 residues. Per the germline V gene, CDR1 is SNHLY and CDR2 is FYNNEI. The CDR3 DNA is TGTGCCAGCAGTGAAGGCGGCAGGGCGCGAGGCTACACCTTC. It translates to CASSEGGRARGYTF.

The chain recombines TRBV13 with TRBJ2-5; D may be TRBD1 or TRBD2 (6 bases each). CDR1 and CDR2 from the germline V gene are PRHDT and FYEKMQ (reference sequence). The CDR3 consists of 14 residues. Trimming left V 1 base short and J 11 bases short, with 17 bases between. CDR3 nucleotides: TGTGCCAGCAGCTTAGCAGGGGCGCGGGGTGAGCAGTACTTC. Translating it yields CASSLAGARGEQYF.

The V call is TRBV20-1, the J call TRBJ2-5; 7 bases match TRBD1. V was clipped by 1 base and J by 4 bases; unmatched bases: 6. The germline V gene has CDR1 DFQATT and CDR2 SNEGSKA (reference sequence). The CDR3 runs 14 residues. The CDR3 region has the DNA TGCAGTGCTAGAGGGAACAGGGGCCGAGAGACCCAGTACTTC. It specifies CSARGNRGRETQYF.

This chain connects TRBV12-3 or TRBV12-4 to TRBJ1-5; D is perhaps TRBD1 (5 bases). Trimming took 5 bases from V and 1 from J, leaving 15 bases between them. This CDR3 contains 16 residues. This CDR3 reads CASSNRQSTSNQPQHF. CDR3 bases: TGTGCCAGCAGTAATCGACAGTCTACGAGCAATCAGCCCCAGCATTTT.

This clonotype showed up just a few times. The genes are TRBV7-9 and TRBJ1-6; a possible D gene is TRBD1 (5 bases). CDR1 SEHNR and CDR2 FQNEAQ come from the germline V gene (reference sequence). This CDR3 has 15 amino acids. With 5 bases removed from V and 15 bases from J, the gap between germline ends came to 23 bases. CDR3 region: CASSRTQGPDSGLHF. DNA for the CDR3: TGTGCCAGCAGCCGGACCCAGGGACCGGATAGTGGCCTCCACTTT. The entire variable domain, with the rest obtained from reference TRBV7-9 and TRBJ1-6, is as follows: DTGVSQNPRHKITKRGQNVTFRCDPISEHNRLYWYRQTLGQGPEFLTYFQNEAQLEKSRLLSDRFSAERPKGSFSTLEIQRTEQGDSAMYLCASSRTQGPDSGLHFGNGTRLTVT.

The sample holds a few counts of this clonotype. The chain recombines TRBV20-1 with TRBJ1-1; D gene unclear. Germline V CDR1 and CDR2: DFQATT, SNEGSKA (reference sequence). This CDR3 has 14 residues. V lost 0 bases and J lost 1, with 9 bases in between. The CDR3 sequence is CSARDRVRNTEAFF. CDR3 DNA sequence: TGCAGTGCTAGAGATCGGGTCAGGAACACTGAAGCTTTCTTT.

The chain links TRBV2 to TRBJ1-6, with 9 bases matching TRBD1. The CDR3 spans 19 residues. Germline-derived CDR1 and CDR2 are SNHLY and FYNNEI. V dropped 4 bases and J dropped 0; count of bases not matched to a gene: 10. Here the CDR3 DNA reads TGTGCCAGCAGTGTGTCTCCCGGGACAGGGAGCTCCTATAATTCACCCCTCCACTTT. Amino acids: CASSVSPGTGSSYNSPLHF.

The V and J genes are TRBV20-1 and TRBJ1-2; 7 bases agree with TRBD1. The CDR3 extends over 14 amino acids. Germline V gene sequence: CDR1 DFQATT, CDR2 SNEGSKA (reference sequence). Unmatched junction bases numbered 6, after V lost 1 base and J lost 4 bases. The CDR3 spells CSARGGQKTYGYTF. The DNA of the CDR3 is TGCAGTGCTAGAGGGGGACAGAAGACCTATGGCTACACCTTC.

As for this clonotype: Possible read error: a much larger clone is one base away. The chain carries TRBV7-4 and TRBJ2-3, with TRBD1 as a possible D gene (6 bases). This CDR3 comprises 14 residues. Germline CDR1 SGHVT, CDR2 SQSDAQ. The CDR3 nucleotides read TGTGCCAACAGCTCGGACAGTAGCACAGATACGCAGTATTTT. It is translated as CANSSDSSTDTQYF. Full variable domain (missing parts from reference TRBV7-4 and TRBJ2-3): GAGVSQSPRYKVAKRGRDVALRCDSISGHVTLYWYRQTLGQGSEVLTYSQSDAQRDKSGRPSGRFSAERPERSVSTLKIQRTEQGDSAVYLCANSSDSSTDTQYFGPGTRLTVL.

This clonotype was seen a few times. V usage is TRBV20-1 and J usage is TRBJ1-5; 11 bases fit TRBD1. The CDR3 contains 19 residues. Trimming removed 4 bases from V and 0 bases from J; junction bases left unmatched: 14. The germline CDR1 and CDR2 sequences are DFQATT and SNEGSKA (reference sequence). CDR3 DNA: TGCAGTGCTAACCCCCCGGGACAGGGGGTTCTGAATAGCAATCAGCCCCAGCATTTT. Translated: CSANPPGQGVLNSNQPQHF.

The genes are TRBV7-3 and TRBJ2-1; TRBD2 might be the D (5 bases). Germline V gene lookup returns CDR1 SGHTA and CDR2 FQGTGA. This CDR3 spans 19 amino acids. The V gene lost 3 bases and the J gene lost 0 bases, with 21 bases spanning the gap. The CDR3 here is CASSFTGSESPSSYNEQFF. The CDR3 DNA reads as TGTGCCAGCAGCTTCACGGGGTCTGAATCCCCAAGCTCCTACAATGAGCAGTTCTTC.

In this sample, this clonotype turned up a few times. This chain uses TRBV12-3 or TRBV12-4 with TRBJ2-6; the D is unclear. Trimming took off 3 bases at V and 3 bases at J, with 18 bases between the two ends. This CDR3 is 18 amino acids long. The DNA of the CDR3 is TGTGCCAGCAGTTTGGACCCGATCCGGGTTGATGGGGCCAACGTCCTGACTTTC. It yields the protein CASSLDPIRVDGANVLTF.

This clonotype was recorded a few times. The chain has TRBV20-1 and TRBJ1-1; the D is unclear. Germline loops: CDR1 DFQATT, CDR2 SNEGSKA (reference sequence). CDR3 length: 13 residues. V lost 5 bases and J 3 bases, leaving 13 bases between the germline ends. CDR3 nucleotides: TGCAGTGCTTCGTCCCCTCGAGACACTGAAGCTTTCTTT. Translating gives CSASSPRDTEAFF.

There are many counts of this clonotype. J is TRBJ2-3 and V is TRBV25-1; no clear D gene. CDR3 size: 13 residues. CDR1 is MGHDK and CDR2 is SYGVNS in the germline V gene. V lost 7 bases and J 3 bases, leaving 11 bases between the germline ends. In DNA form, the CDR3 reads TGTGCCAGCACGGAGTCTATGACAGATACGCAGTATTTT. It specifies CASTESMTDTQYF.

This clonotype was recorded a few times. The chain combines TRBV30 with TRBJ1-2, with 7 bases identical to TRBD1. J was trimmed by 4 bases and V by 3 bases; bases with no gene match: 5. CDR1 GTSNPN and CDR2 SVGIG come from the germline V gene (reference sequence). The CDR3 runs to 13 residues. The CDR3 reads CAWSTGEVYGYTF. Here the CDR3 DNA reads TGTGCCTGGAGCACAGGGGAGGTCTATGGCTACACCTTC. The whole variable domain, filled in from reference TRBV30 and TRBJ1-2, reads SQTIHQWPATLVQPVGSPLSLECTVEGTSNPNLYWYRQAAGRGLQLLFYSVGIGQISSEVPQNLSASRPQDRQFILSSKKLLLSDSGFYLCAWSTGEVYGYTFGSGTRLTVV.

This chain connects TRBV3-1 to TRBJ2-1; 7 bases fit TRBD2. Germline-derived CDR1 and CDR2 are LGHDT and YNNKEL (reference sequence). The CDR3 is 15 residues long. The ends lost 2 bases at V and 10 bases at J; junction bases unmatched: 11. CDR3 coding DNA: TGTGCCAGCAGCCAAAGCGGGACCATGCCCCGGGAGCAGTTCTTC. This gives the protein CASSQSGTMPREQFF.

There are a few counts of this clonotype. This chain connects TRBV9 to TRBJ2-5; TRBD2 aligns across 10 bases. After removal of 4 bases from V and 1 base from J, the junction contained 4 bases not matched to a gene. The CDR3 is 15 amino acids. Germline V CDR1 and CDR2: SGDLS, YYNGEE. The DNA for the CDR3 is TGTGCCAGCAGCCCTAGCGGGGGAGTCCAAGAGACCCAGTACTTC. Translated, it gives CASSPSGGVQETQYF.

The chain joins TRBV6-1 to TRBJ1-1; 7 positions agree with TRBD1. The germline gives CDR1 MNHNS, CDR2 SASEGT. V lost 1 base and J lost 3; bases outside the gene matches: 5. CDR3 length: 15 residues. The CDR3, as DNA: TGTGCCAGCAGTGAAGATCACAGGGGTGACACTGAAGCTTTCTTT. Translation gives CASSEDHRGDTEAFF.

V is TRBV11-2 and J is TRBJ2-5; 10 bases align to TRBD1. CDR1 is SGHAT and CDR2 is FQNNGV in the germline V gene. The junction had 8 bases not matched to a gene; V was cut back by 2 bases and J by 5 bases. The CDR3 is 16 amino acids. The CDR3 here is CASSLFETGGWETQYF. Written as DNA, the CDR3 is TGTGCCAGCAGCTTATTCGAGACAGGGGGCTGGGAGACCCAGTACTTC.

The table lists this clonotype with a few counts. This chain links TRBV2 with TRBJ2-3; 8 nucleotides align to TRBD1. This CDR3 contains 15 residues. V lost 1 base, J lost 5 bases, and 5 bases stayed unmatched. Per germline, CDR1 SNHLY and CDR2 FYNNEI. The CDR3: CASSEGQGAGDTQYF. In DNA form, the CDR3 reads TGTGCCAGCAGTGAAGGGCAGGGGGCAGGAGATACGCAGTATTTT.

The chain employs TRBV4-1 and TRBJ2-3; no firm D call. The CDR3 extends over 13 amino acids. CDR1 and CDR2 (germline): MGHRA, YSYEKL. The germline V and J ends were trimmed by 2 bases and 5 bases, with 8 bases remaining between them. In DNA, the CDR3 is TGCGCCAGCAGCCAACTACGAGAAGATACGCAGTATTTT. It specifies CASSQLREDTQYF.

In its sample, this clonotype was seen a few times. The J gene is TRBJ1-4, the V gene TRBV7-9; D ambiguous. Trimming cost V 0 bases and J 1 base, with 6 bases left between them. This CDR3 comprises 15 residues. CDR1 and CDR2 from the germline V gene are SEHNR and FQNEAQ (reference sequence). As DNA, the CDR3 is TGTGCCAGCAGCTTAGCTGAAATAACTAATGAAAAACTGTTTTTT. The encoded protein is CASSLAEITNEKLFF. The whole variable domain, filled in from reference TRBV7-9 and TRBJ1-4, reads DTGVSQNPRHKITKRGQNVTFRCDPISEHNRLYWYRQTLGQGPEFLTYFQNEAQLEKSRLLSDRFSAERPKGSFSTLEIQRTEQGDSAMYLCASSLAEITNEKLFFGSGTQLSVL.

J is TRBJ2-1 and V is TRBV6-5; D remains ambiguous. TRBJ2-7 matches the DNA end more closely, so the J call is doubtful. The CDR3 contains 15 residues. Germline-derived CDR1 and CDR2 are MNHEY and SVGAGI. CDR3 coding DNA: TGTGCCAGCAGGCCGGGTCCGAGCTCCTACAATGAGCAGTACTTC. Translation: CASRPGPSSYNEQYF.

This clonotype was recorded a few times. The genes are TRBV15 and TRBJ1-1; no reliable D call. V was trimmed by 1 base and J by 2 bases, leaving 2 bases between them. The germline V gene encodes CDR1 LNHNV and CDR2 YYDKDF (reference sequence). The CDR3 has 12 amino acids. The CDR3 nucleotides read TGTGCCACCAGCAGAGTTAACACTGAAGCTTTCTTT. Translated: CATSRVNTEAFF.

About this clonotype itself: Relative to the germline gene, one junction end is altered; a read error may explain this. This rearrangement joins TRBV20-1 to TRBJ2-5; D is perhaps TRBD2 (5 bases). The CDR3 is 14 residues long. Germline V gene sequence: CDR1 DFQATT, CDR2 SNEGSKA (reference sequence). CDR3 DNA: TGCAATGCTAGAGTAAGCGGCAGTGGGGAGACCCAGTACTTC. As protein: CNARVSGSGETQYF.

A few counts support this clonotype. The chain combines TRBV7-2 with TRBJ2-1, with unresolved D. This CDR3 has 14 amino acids. The V gene's germline CDR1 is SGHTA and CDR2 FQGNSA. Trimming took 3 bases from V and 6 from J, leaving 12 bases between them. CDR3 in DNA: TGTGCCAGCAGCTTTGACCGTTATGCCAATGAGCAGTTCTTC. Its protein is CASSFDRYANEQFF. The full variable domain, completed using reference TRBV7-2 and TRBJ2-1, is GAGVSQSPSNKVTEKGKDVELRCDPISGHTALYWYRQSLGQGLEFLIYFQGNSAPDKSGLPSDRFSAERTGGSVSTLTIQRTQQEDSAVYLCASSFDRYANEQFFGPGTRLTVL.

This clonotype has just a few counts. J is TRBJ2-5 and V is TRBV5-5; D call uncertain. In germline, CDR1 is SGHKS, CDR2 YYEKEE (reference sequence). The CDR3 sequence is 14 residues long. The V and J ends lost 0 bases and 5 bases respectively, with 11 bases between them. The CDR3 DNA is TGTGCCAGCAGCTTGGAGATGGGCGTGGAGACCCAGTACTTC. This encodes CASSLEMGVETQYF.